The clone carrying this T cell receptor beta chain was seen a handful of times. The antigen is unknown. The data stem from a study of beta chain features in type 1 diabetes. As every portion of the isolated RNA was reverse transcribed, the sequencing read expressed TCRB transcripts. Assay used: immunoSEQ multiplex PCR; TCRdb lists only in-frame clones, some missing. The sample consists of over 650,000 clones, over 11% of them appearing once. The CDR3 runs to 15 residues. Germline loops: CDR1 LGHNA, CDR2 YSLEER. Trimming removed 3 bases at V and 10 bases at J, with 19 bases between. General study results and limits: All four CD4+ subsets from Type 1 diabetes patients carried moderately but significantly shorter TCRB CDR3s. The naive, central memory and Treg TCRB repertoires of patients appeared to be more similar to one another than those of healthy donors.

The sequence was collected from a young man with type 1 diabetes. The source material was naive CD4+ T cells from blood. The rearrangement uses TRBV4-3 and TRBJ2-4; no clear D gene. This chain's CDR3 is CASSQNPVQPGIQYF. CDR3 DNA: TGCGCCAGCAGCCAGAATCCTGTACAGCCCGGGATTCAGTACTTC.